Described below is a single T cell receptor (beta chain) sequence and its context. The table came from immunoSEQ multiplex PCR; TCRdb's copy has only in-frame clones and leaves some out. Here the sample spans roughly 250,000 clones, 65% to 80% being singletons. These data belong to a study of blood T cell repertoires in COVID-19. Study at large: From the United States, Italy and Spain came samples of acute and convalescent COVID-19.

V shed 6 bases and J shed 5 bases, with 14 bases lying between them. The CDR3 runs to 14 residues. CDR1 is SNHLY, CDR2 FYNNEI, per germline. Sequencing used peripheral blood. The chain uses TRBV2 and TRBJ1-5; maybe TRBD1 (6 bases). This receptor was identified in a woman in her thirties or forties with active or convalescent COVID-19. This CDR3 reads CASRRGHSDQPQHF. The CDR3 DNA sequence: TGTGCCAGCAGGAGGGGACATTCTGATCAGCCCCAGCATTTT.